Sequencing of this TCR beta chain was carried out in a study of T cell responses to AZD1222 COVID-19 vaccine. On this clone: Its matching antigen is unknown.

This CDR3 comprises 16 residues. Between the trimmed V and J ends, which lost 5 bases and 4 bases, there was a span of 18 bases. The germline CDR1 and CDR2 sequences are LNHDA and SQIVND (reference sequence). Study-wide results and limits: Spike-specific TCR breadth rose after two AZD1222 doses, and depth rose as well. The study reported that nearly half of spike-specific TCRs target unmutated variant regions.

The data were produced by immunoSEQ multiplex PCR, yet TCRdb's version contains in-frame clones alone and is incomplete. Among about 110,000 clones listed, approximately 90% were seen once. The source material was peripheral blood, sampled 28 days after the second AZD1222 dose. The sequence derives from an adult who received the AZD1222 COVID-19 vaccine. The chain recombines TRBV19 with TRBJ1-5; the D is unclear. The CDR3 DNA sequence: TGTGCCAGTAGTCGCCGGACTTCCCCACTTAATCAGCCCCAGCATTTT. Amino acids: CASSRRTSPLNQPQHF.